Ten or more counts support the clone carrying this TCR beta chain. Trimming removed 5 bases from V and 7 bases from J; junction bases left unmatched: 10. CDR3 length: 15 residues. CDR1 is SQVTM and CDR2 is ANQGSEA in the germline V gene. These data originate in a study of T cells in Graves' hyperthyroidism and ophthalmopathy. Amplification of TCR beta CDR3 regions was performed using RNA transcripts as template. HTBI primers were employed in a first-round RT-PCR of the TCR CDR3. TCRdb used MiXCR to reprocess the multiplex PCR reads, holding one entry per CDR3 protein. This sample has about 420,000 distinct CDR3 sequences; approximately 14% occur once, and the top ten carry less than 6.5%.

This sequence originates from a woman aged 18-29 years with Graves' hyperthyroidism. Sequenced material: blood. The chain is built from TRBV29-1 and TRBJ1-3; 11 bases line up with TRBD1. In DNA form, the CDR3 reads TGCAGCGTTCGGGACCGGTGGGACAGGGGGAACACCATATATTTT. Protein: CSVRDRWDRGNTIYF.